This T cell receptor beta chain is from a study of identical twins. TCRdb independently ran MiXCR on the 5' RACE reads; one entry per CDR3 protein. The profile shows about 1.7 million distinct CDR3 sequences, about 30% of them singletons. There are 15 residues in the CDR3. The ends were cut back, 4 bases at V and 5 bases at J, with 14 bases in the middle. Germline V gives CDR1 LGHDT, CDR2 YNNKEL (reference sequence). This receptor was taken from a newborn girl in good health. The V and J genes are TRBV3-1 and TRBJ1-4; a possible D gene is TRBD1 (5 bases). Material for sequencing was cord blood. The CDR3 sequence: CASSPRDGRNEKLFF. CDR3 in DNA: TGTGCCAGCAGCCCGCGGGACGGAAGGAATGAAAAACTGTTTTTT.